Shown below are 4 T cell receptor beta chains from a single sample sequenced in a study of shared clonotypes between healthy human individuals. Libraries were prepared by immunoSEQ multiplex PCR; TCRdb keeps only in-frame clonotypes and omits some of them. The table includes about 710,000 clones, 73% detected once. The sequencing input was memory CD4+ T cells sorted from blood. Specified subset: CD45RA-negative fraction. The origin of the receptors is a woman younger than 45 in good health.

The chain carries TRBV2 and TRBJ1-3; tentative D call: TRBD1 (6 bases). Germline V lookup: CDR1 SNHLY, CDR2 FYNNEI. The CDR3 contains 15 residues. V lost 6 bases and J 9 bases, leaving 21 bases between the germline ends. This CDR3 is CASRDRDTPGSTIYF. The CDR3, as DNA: TGTGCCAGCAGAGACCGGGACACACCAGGGAGCACCATATATTTT.

The V and J genes are TRBV27 and TRBJ2-1; TRBD2 agrees at 8 bases. V shed 9 bases, J shed 0 bases, and the junction held 4 bases outside the gene matches. CDR1 is MNHEY, CDR2 SMNVEV, per germline (reference sequence). This CDR3 has 14 amino acids. CDR3 in DNA: TGTGCCAGTCGACGGGAGGGCTCCTACAATGAGCAGTTCTTC. Protein sequence: CASRREGSYNEQFF.

This rearrangement joins TRBV19 to TRBJ1-1; D is unclear. This CDR3 region has 13 residues. Trimming took 7 bases from V and 1 from J, leaving 10 bases between them. Germline lookup yields CDR1 LNHDA and CDR2 SQIVND (reference sequence). The CDR3 region has the DNA TGTGCCAGTACGACCCCACGGAACACTGAAGCTTTCTTT. Protein sequence: CASTTPRNTEAFF.

A single count supports this clone. This chain connects TRBV9 to TRBJ2-1, with D possibly being TRBD2 (7 bases). The V and J ends lost 2 bases and 2 bases respectively, with 11 bases between them. Germline V lookup: CDR1 SGDLS, CDR2 YYNGEE. This CDR3 is 15 amino acids long. CDR3 nucleotide sequence: TGTGCCAGCAGCGTGGGCGGGGGCACCTACAATGAGCAGTTCTTC. Translated: CASSVGGGTYNEQFF.